This T cell receptor beta chain was obtained from a study of response to subunit inactivated influenza vaccine. Overall study results and limits: Each seasonal influenza vaccination, the authors suggested, recruits few new T cells.

CDR1 is MDHEN, CDR2 SYDVKM, per germline. The CDR3 has 18 residues. V dropped 3 bases and J dropped 6; count of bases not matched to a gene: 17. Of note for this clonotype: What it binds is not known.

TCRdb re-called the RT-PCR reads with MiXCR, one entry per CDR3 protein. The repertoire holds a few hundred thousand distinct CDR3 sequences, with roughly 22% as singletons. This chain links TRBV28 with TRBJ2-3; TRBD1 aligns across 8 bases. This specimen consisted of PBMCs from blood, obtained 21 months after vaccination. The clonotype originates from a man aged 45-69 years who received an inactivated influenza vaccine. The DNA of the CDR3 is TGTGCCAGCAGTTTTCCCCAGGGGGCCACGGTAATGCCGGATACGCAGTATTTT. Amino acid sequence: CASSFPQGATVMPDTQYF.